These 4 T cell receptor beta chains originate from one sample sequenced in a study of cytomegalovirus exposure and HLA in healthy donors (dated by TCRdb to 2016 to 2017). The library relied on the immunoSEQ multiplex PCR assay. A mixture of 60 forward primers for TCR Vbeta segments and 13 reverse primers for TCR Jbeta segments was used in the multiplex PCR. The table was pulled from immuneACCESS by TCRdb, which kept in-frame rearrangements only. Such tables lose some clones; where checked, under half of the loss comes from unresolved V genes, and the rest has no known cause. The sample table contains 60,000 to 70,000 clones; only one count was recorded for roughly 80% of them. The ten largest clones take up roughly 2.9% of the sample. Sequenced: PBMCs. Receptors originate from a woman in her 30s in good health and CMV-seronegative.

The rearrangement uses TRBV27 and TRBJ1-1; D possibly corresponds to TRBD1 (5 bases). V was trimmed by 3 bases and J by 4 bases, leaving 9 bases between them. The CDR3 sequence is 13 residues long. Germline values: CDR1 MNHEY, CDR2 SMNVEV (reference sequence). The CDR3 nucleotides are TGTGCCAGCAGTTTCCCCGGGGGCACTGAAGCTTTCTTT. Its translation is CASSFPGGTEAFF.

The chain is built from TRBV14 and TRBJ2-5; a possible D gene is TRBD2 (5 bases). The germline V gene has CDR1 SGHDN and CDR2 FVKESK. This CDR3 has 15 residues. V gave up 2 bases and J gave up 5 bases, with 15 bases separating them. The CDR3 DNA sequence: TGTGCCAGCAGCCAAATGGGCAGGTGGAGGGAGACCCAGTACTTC. This codes for CASSQMGRWRETQYF. The whole variable domain, remainder taken from reference TRBV14 and TRBJ2-5, is EAGVTQFPSHSVIEKGQTVTLRCDPISGHDNLYWYRRVMGKEIKFLLHFVKESKQDESGMPNNRFLAERTGGTYSTLKVQPAELEDSGVYFCASSQMGRWRETQYFGPGTRLLVL.

This chain joins TRBV7-7 and TRBJ2-5; the match to TRBD1 covers 7 bases. CDR1 is SSHAT and CDR2 is FNYEAQ in the germline V gene (reference sequence). The trim removed 5 bases at V and 5 bases at J, leaving 8 bases unmatched. The CDR3 has 14 residues. CDR3 sequence (DNA): TGTGCCAGCAGCCCGACAGGGTGGTCGGAGACCCAGTACTTC. This codes for CASSPTGWSETQYF.

The V gene is TRBV19, the J gene TRBJ2-1; maybe TRBD1 (7 bases). Germline loops: CDR1 LNHDA, CDR2 SQIVND (reference sequence). V lost 5 bases and J 7 bases, leaving 21 bases between the germline ends. The CDR3 has 16 amino acids. The CDR3 sequence: CASSLRRGRIRNEQFF. DNA of the CDR3: TGTGCCAGTAGTTTAAGGAGGGGGCGAATTCGTAATGAGCAGTTCTTC.